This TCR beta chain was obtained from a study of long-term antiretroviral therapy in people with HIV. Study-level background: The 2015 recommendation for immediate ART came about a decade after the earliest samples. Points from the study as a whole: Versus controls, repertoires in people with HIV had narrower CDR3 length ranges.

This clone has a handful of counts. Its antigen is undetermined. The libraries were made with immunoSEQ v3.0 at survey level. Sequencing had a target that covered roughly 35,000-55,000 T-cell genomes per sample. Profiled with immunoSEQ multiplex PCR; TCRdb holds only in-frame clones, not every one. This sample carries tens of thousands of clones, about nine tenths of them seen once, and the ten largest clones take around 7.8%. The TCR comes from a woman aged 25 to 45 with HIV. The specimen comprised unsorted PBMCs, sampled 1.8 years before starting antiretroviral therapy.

CDR3 protein: CASRAVDSGNTIYF. CDR3 DNA: TGTGCCAGCAGAGCGGTTGACTCTGGAAACACCATATATTTT. The chain employs TRBV27 and TRBJ1-3; D remains unclear. CDR1 MNHEY and CDR2 SMNVEV come from the germline V gene (reference sequence). V was trimmed by 6 bases and J by 0 bases, leaving 9 bases between them. This CDR3 has 14 amino acids.